Each of the 9 T cell receptor beta chains below was sequenced from the same sample in a study of blood T cell repertoires in COVID-19. Here immunoSEQ multiplex PCR was the method, and the copy in TCRdb shows in-frame clones only, minus some. The sample has about 290,000 clones; roughly 89% are singletons. The specimen was PBMCs or T cells enriched from blood (not recorded which). These TCRs come from a woman aged 35 to 49 who had recovered from COVID-19.

In nucleotides, the CDR3 is TGTGCCAGCAATCCGAGGGACAAAACCTATGGCTACACCTTC. Translated, it gives CASNPRDKTYGYTF. The rearrangement uses TRBV6-5 and TRBJ1-2, with D perhaps matching TRBD1 (6 bases). Germline values: CDR1 MNHEY, CDR2 SVGAGI. Trimming stripped 7 bases from V and 4 bases from J, with 16 bases between. There are 14 residues in the CDR3.

This clone was counted once. This sequence joins TRBV5-5 and TRBJ2-1, with D unclear. This CDR3 has 13 residues. CDR1 and CDR2 (germline): SGHKS, YYEKEE (reference sequence). V was cut by 1 base and J by 5 bases, with 7 bases left in between. The CDR3 loop is CASSLTGDNEQFF. The CDR3 DNA follows: TGTGCCAGCAGCTTGACGGGTGACAATGAGCAGTTCTTC. Full variable domain (outside the CDR3, taken from reference TRBV5-5 and TRBJ2-1): DAGVTQSPTHLIKTRGQQVTLRCSPISGHKSVSWYQQVLGQGPQFIFQYYEKEERGRGNFPDRFSARQFPNYSSELNVNALLLGDSALYLCASSLTGDNEQFFGPGTRLTVL.

The V call is TRBV5-5, the J call TRBJ2-3, with D maybe TRBD1 (8 bases). V was pared by 4 bases and J by 1 base, with 16 bases between. This CDR3 has 16 amino acids. CDR1 is SGHKS and CDR2 is YYEKEE in the germline V gene (reference sequence). Here the CDR3 DNA reads TGTGCCAGCAGCACCAGACAGGGGAGGGGCACAGATACGCAGTATTTT. Encoded protein: CASSTRQGRGTDTQYF.

The chain recombines TRBV9 with TRBJ2-7; 8 nucleotides agree with TRBD1. The CDR3 consists of 15 residues. V was pared by 3 bases and J by 0 bases, with 5 bases of the junction left unmatched. The V gene's germline CDR1 is SGDLS and CDR2 YYNGEE. Here the CDR3 DNA reads TGTGCCAGCAGCGGGGGGACAGGCGGCTCCTACGAGCAGTACTTC. Its translation: CASSGGTGGSYEQYF.

This clone was found a few times. This chain links TRBV7-2 with TRBJ2-3; D not certain. The germline V gene encodes CDR1 SGHTA and CDR2 FQGNSA. This CDR3 is 18 amino acids long. The V gene lost 5 bases and the J gene lost 1 base, with 22 bases spanning the gap. The CDR3 region is CASSPRPPSSAGTDTQYF. The CDR3 DNA reads as TGTGCCAGCAGCCCCCGACCCCCCTCATCCGCGGGCACAGATACGCAGTATTTT.

This chain joins TRBV7-6 and TRBJ2-1; D might be TRBD1 (6 bases). The V gene lost 0 bases and the J gene lost 0 bases, with 12 bases spanning the gap. Germline CDR1 SGHVS, CDR2 FNYEAQ. This CDR3 has 17 residues. The CDR3 here is CASSLAGQGFSYNEQFF. Here the CDR3 DNA reads TGTGCCAGCAGCTTAGCGGGTCAGGGGTTCTCCTACAATGAGCAGTTCTTC.

The rearrangement uses TRBV4-2 and TRBJ2-7; D not certain. V was trimmed by 5 bases and J by 3 bases, leaving 11 bases between them. Germline-derived CDR1 and CDR2 are LGHNA and YNFKEQ. This CDR3 contains 13 residues. CDR3 loop: CASSSRRGYEQYF. The CDR3 nucleotides read TGTGCCAGCAGCTCCCGTCGAGGCTACGAGCAGTACTTC.

This chain uses TRBV15 with TRBJ1-3, with D perhaps matching TRBD1 (6 bases). V lost 2 bases, J lost 0 bases, and 14 bases lay in between. The CDR3 is made up of 17 amino acids. Germline loops: CDR1 LNHNV, CDR2 YYDKDF (reference sequence). The CDR3 coding sequence is TGTGCCACCAGCAGACCTATACAGGGCTCCTCTGGAAACACCATATATTTT. As protein: CATSRPIQGSSGNTIYF. The full variable domain, with the rest looked up from reference TRBV15 and TRBJ1-3, is DAMVIQNPRYQVTQFGKPVTLSCSQTLNHNVMYWYQQKSSQAPKLLFHYYDKDFNNEADTPDNFQSRRPNTSFCFLDIRSPGLGDTAMYLCATSRPIQGSSGNTIYFGEGSWLTVV.

The CDR3 sequence is CASSQSQISSGNTIYF. DNA of the CDR3: TGCGCCAGCAGCCAATCCCAGATTTCCTCTGGAAACACCATATATTTT. The chain employs TRBV4-1 and TRBJ1-3; D uncertain. Germline V gives CDR1 MGHRA, CDR2 YSYEKL. Between the trimmed V and J ends, which lost 2 bases and 0 bases, there was a span of 11 bases. The CDR3 is 16 residues long.